Below, 18 T cell receptor beta chains from the same sample are listed, as sequenced in a study of beta chain features in type 1 diabetes. Every bit of the isolated RNA underwent reverse transcription, so sequencing read expressed TCRB transcripts. Profiled with immunoSEQ multiplex PCR; TCRdb holds only in-frame clones, not every one. The data contain some 160,000 clones, about 9.1% of them singletons. Sequenced material: central memory CD4+ T cells from blood. The receptors derive from a woman aged 18-35 years in good health.

V gene TRBV14 combines with J gene TRBJ2-7; weak D call: TRBD2 (6 bases). Germline-derived CDR1 and CDR2 are SGHDN and FVKESK. Trimming cost V 3 bases and J 1 base, with 19 bases left between them. CDR3 length: 17 residues. Here the CDR3 reads CASSQAGWRRGSYEQYF. The CDR3 DNA is TGTGCCAGCAGCCAGGCGGGGTGGCGGAGAGGATCCTACGAGCAGTACTTC.

The chain joins TRBV5-6 to TRBJ2-5; 7 positions match TRBD2. This CDR3 has 14 residues. The V segment lost 4 bases and the J segment 0 bases; nucleotides outside the gene matches: 3. Germline values: CDR1 SGHDT, CDR2 YYEEEE. In DNA form, the CDR3 reads TGTGCCAGCAGCCCAGGACTAGACCAAGAGACCCAGTACTTC. This sequence encodes CASSPGLDQETQYF.

This clone was detected a few times. The V call is TRBV30, the J call TRBJ2-1; the match to TRBD2 covers 16 bases. The CDR3 covers 17 residues. V lost 1 base to trimming and J lost 6 bases; unmatched junction nucleotides: 6. Germline V gene data show CDR1 as GTSNPN and CDR2 as SVGIG (reference sequence). CDR3 amino acids: CAWSGAGTSGGANEQFF. The CDR3 DNA reads TGTGCCTGGAGTGGGGCCGGGACTAGCGGGGGGGCCAATGAGCAGTTCTTC.

This clone was found a few times. The rearrangement joins TRBV9 to TRBJ1-1; 9 bases agree with TRBD1. From germline, CDR1 is SGDLS and CDR2 YYNGEE. V gave up 9 bases and J gave up 0 bases; unmatched junction bases: 3. This CDR3 spans 13 amino acids. The DNA for the CDR3 is TGTGCCACCGGACAGGGGATGAACACTGAAGCTTTCTTT. Protein: CATGQGMNTEAFF. Drawing the rest from reference TRBV9 and TRBJ1-1, the complete variable domain is DSGVTQTPKHLITATGQRVTLRCSPRSGDLSVYWYQQSLDQGLQFLIQYYNGEERAKGNILERFSAQQFPDLHSELNLSSLELGDSALYFCATGQGMNTEAFFGQGTRLTVV.

This clone was observed a few times. The chain employs TRBV27 and TRBJ2-7, with 8 bases fitting TRBD1. V lost 7 bases and J lost 1; bases outside the gene matches: 6. The CDR3 consists of 14 residues. CDR1 and CDR2 from the germline V gene are MNHEY and SMNVEV (reference sequence). This chain's CDR3 is CASTRTGLSYEQYF. The CDR3 DNA reads TGTGCCAGCACCCGGACAGGGCTATCCTACGAGCAGTACTTC.

The chain employs TRBV6-1 and TRBJ2-1; unclear D gene. The germline V gene encodes CDR1 MNHNS and CDR2 SASEGT. The germline V and J ends were trimmed by 2 bases and 2 bases, with 16 bases remaining between them. CDR3 length equals 17 residues. DNA of the CDR3: TGTGCCAGCAGTGAAAGAGAATTAGCCTTTACCTACAATGAGCAGTTCTTC. It is translated as CASSERELAFTYNEQFF.

The genes are TRBV5-1 and TRBJ2-7, with a tentative D call TRBD1 (6 bases). The CDR3 totals 15 residues. The V and J ends lost 4 bases and 7 bases respectively, with 21 bases between them. CDR1 and CDR2 from the germline V gene are SGHRS and YFSETQ. Here the CDR3 DNA reads TGCGCCAGCAGCGGACGAGGGGGAACGTCGGGGGAGCAGTACTTC. Protein: CASSGRGGTSGEQYF.

This clone appeared a few times. The J gene is TRBJ2-2, the V gene TRBV9; 7 bases line up with TRBD1. Germline-derived CDR1 and CDR2 are SGDLS and YYNGEE. The V gene end was trimmed by 7 bases and the J gene end by 4 bases; junction bases not matched to a gene: 7. The CDR3 is 14 residues long. This CDR3 reads CASAPTGITGELFF. The CDR3 nucleotides are TGTGCCAGCGCACCGACAGGGATCACCGGGGAGCTGTTTTTT.

This clone appeared a few times. The gene calls are TRBV15 and TRBJ2-7; the D gene is possibly TRBD2 (6 bases). V lost 0 bases to trimming and J lost 6 bases, with 15 bases between them. CDR1 LNHNV and CDR2 YYDKDF come from the germline V gene (reference sequence). CDR3 length: 15 residues. Written as DNA, the CDR3 is TGTGCCACCAGCAGAGATATAGTGGTGGGGGGCGAGCAGTACTTC. This encodes CATSRDIVVGGEQYF. Full variable domain (missing parts from reference TRBV15 and TRBJ2-7): DAMVIQNPRYQVTQFGKPVTLSCSQTLNHNVMYWYQQKSSQAPKLLFHYYDKDFNNEADTPDNFQSRRPNTSFCFLDIRSPGLGDTAMYLCATSRDIVVGGEQYFGPGTRLTVT.

In its sample, this clone is medium-sized (0.01 to 0.1%). The genes are TRBV30 and TRBJ1-1; D possibly corresponds to TRBD1 (5 bases). Germline assignment: CDR1 GTSNPN and CDR2 SVGIG (reference sequence). The germline V and J ends were trimmed by 4 bases and 6 bases, with 12 bases remaining between them. This CDR3 has 12 residues. CDR3 in DNA: TGTGCCTGGAAATTGCGGGGCCCTGAAGCTTTCTTT. Protein sequence: CAWKLRGPEAFF. Full variable domain (rest looked up from reference TRBV30 and TRBJ1-1): SQTIHQWPATLVQPVGSPLSLECTVEGTSNPNLYWYRQAAGRGLQLLFYSVGIGQISSEVPQNLSASRPQDRQFILSSKKLLLSDSGFYLCAWKLRGPEAFFGQGTRLTVV.

This clone was counted between two and nine times. This chain uses TRBV29-1 with TRBJ2-5; 10 bases fit TRBD2. The junction had 9 bases not matched to a gene; V was cut back by 3 bases and J by 5 bases. The CDR3 is made up of 15 amino acids. The germline CDR1 and CDR2 sequences are SQVTM and ANQGSEA. CDR3 nucleotide sequence: TGCAGCGTTGATGGAGCGGGGGGGGCTCCCGAGACCCAGTACTTC. Residues: CSVDGAGGAPETQYF. The full variable domain, with the rest looked up from reference TRBV29-1 and TRBJ2-5, is SAVISQKPSRDICQRGTSLTIQCQVDSQVTMMFWYRQQPGQSLTLIATANQGSEATYESGFVIDKFPISRPNLTFSTLTVSNMSPEDSSIYLCSVDGAGGAPETQYFGPGTRLLVL.

The CDR3 sequence: CASTGSGGDETQYF. The CDR3 nucleotides are TGTGCCAGCACCGGGTCAGGCGGGGACGAGACCCAGTACTTC. The V call is TRBV7-9, the J call TRBJ2-5; possibly TRBD2 for D (6 bases). The germline CDR1 and CDR2 sequences are SEHNR and FQNEAQ (reference sequence). The CDR3 contains 14 residues. Trimming took 7 bases from V and 5 from J, leaving 17 bases between them.

The genes are TRBV19 and TRBJ1-1; D not certain. CDR1 is LNHDA and CDR2 is SQIVND in the germline V gene (reference sequence). The CDR3 covers 15 residues. V was pared by 4 bases and J by 4 bases, with 16 bases between. The CDR3 sequence: CASSKARGGTTEAFF. CDR3 nucleotide sequence: TGTGCCAGTAGTAAGGCAAGAGGAGGTACCACTGAAGCTTTCTTT.

The chain is built from TRBV7-8 and TRBJ2-1; 7 nucleotides match TRBD2. From germline, CDR1 is SGHVS and CDR2 FQNEAQ. Trimming cost V 1 base and J 5 bases; bases outside gene matches: 5. The CDR3 runs to 15 residues. The CDR3 spells CASSLGAGWDNEQFF. Here the CDR3 DNA reads TGTGCCAGCAGCTTAGGAGCGGGGTGGGACAATGAGCAGTTCTTC.

The chain combines TRBV7-2 with TRBJ2-1, with TRBD2 matching over 12 bases. The CDR3 is 15 residues long. Germline V gene lookup returns CDR1 SGHTA and CDR2 FQGNSA. Trimming at V came to 5 bases and at J to 6 bases, leaving 5 bases not matched to a gene. The CDR3 loop reads CASSPGLAGLNEQFF. The CDR3 DNA is TGTGCCAGCAGCCCCGGACTAGCGGGGCTCAATGAGCAGTTCTTC.

This clone came up a few times. The chain employs TRBV5-1 and TRBJ1-1; possibly TRBD1 for D (6 bases). Germline loops: CDR1 SGHRS, CDR2 YFSETQ. This CDR3 contains 16 residues. With 4 bases removed from V and 3 bases from J, the gap between germline ends came to 19 bases. The CDR3 sequence: CASSVGPLGGDTEAFF. In nucleotides, the CDR3 is TGCGCCAGCAGCGTGGGGCCGTTAGGGGGTGACACTGAAGCTTTCTTT.

The table lists this clone with a few counts. This chain uses TRBV19 with TRBJ2-1; 10 bases agree with TRBD2. V shed 9 bases and J 4 bases; nucleotides not matched to a gene: 9. Germline V gene lookup returns CDR1 LNHDA and CDR2 SQIVND (reference sequence). The CDR3 is 15 amino acids. The CDR3 DNA reads as TGTGCCAGCCAAAAGCTAGCGGGGGCGTACAATGAGCAGTTCTTC. Translating it yields CASQKLAGAYNEQFF.

This clone was picked up a small number of times. V usage is TRBV10-2 and J usage is TRBJ2-2; 10 positions match TRBD1. This CDR3 region has 15 residues. Looked up from germline, CDR1 is WSHSY and CDR2 is SAAADI. The J segment lost 6 bases and the V segment lost 7 bases, leaving 8 bases of the junction unmatched. The DNA for the CDR3 is TGCGCCAGCATTGGGACAGGGGTATTATCCGGGGAGCTGTTTTTT. As protein: CASIGTGVLSGELFF.